This T cell receptor (beta chain) was recorded in a study of CD8+CD57+ T cells in acquired aplastic anemia. Whole-study context: An average of about 3.4 ug of DNA was obtained from sorted CD4+ and CD8+ cells. General study results and limits: Researchers reported that CD8+ Simpson's diversity was not significantly different in patients versus controls.

Regarding this clonotype: Its cognate antigen is unknown.

Germline V CDR1 and CDR2: LGHNT, FRNRAP. The CDR3 is made up of 13 amino acids. Using genomic DNA as the template, TCR beta VDJ and CDR3 profiling was carried out. TCRdb processed the reads anew with MiXCR; each CDR3 protein has one entry. The table lists 400,000 to 450,000 distinct CDR3 sequences, approximately 70% of them singletons. This TCR was recovered from a human donor in good health, serving as a control. V is TRBV12-5 and J is TRBJ2-5, with unresolved D. The sequenced material came from sorted CD4+, CD8+, or CD8+CD57+ T cells (not recorded which) from PBMCs. The DNA of the CDR3 is TGTGCCAGCGTTAAAGTTCGGGAAGAGACCCAGTACTTC. It codes for CASVKVREETQYF.